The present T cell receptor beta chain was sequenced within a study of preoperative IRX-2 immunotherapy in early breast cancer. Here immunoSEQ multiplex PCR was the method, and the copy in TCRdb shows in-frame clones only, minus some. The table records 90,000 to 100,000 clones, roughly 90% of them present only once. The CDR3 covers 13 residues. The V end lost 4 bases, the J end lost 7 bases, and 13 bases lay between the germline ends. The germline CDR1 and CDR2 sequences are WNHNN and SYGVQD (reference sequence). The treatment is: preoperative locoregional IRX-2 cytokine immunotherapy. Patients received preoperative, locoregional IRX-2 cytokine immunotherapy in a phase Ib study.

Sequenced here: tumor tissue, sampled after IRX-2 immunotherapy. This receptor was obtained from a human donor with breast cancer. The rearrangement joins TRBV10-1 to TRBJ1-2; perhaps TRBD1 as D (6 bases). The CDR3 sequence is CASSGTGGRGYTF. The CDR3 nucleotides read TGCGCCAGCAGTGGAACCGGGGGCCGTGGCTACACCTTC.